This entry lists 24 T cell receptor beta chains sequenced from one sample in a study of T cells in localized non-small cell lung cancer. Only in-frame clones appear in the TCRdb table, and some are missing; sequencing was by immunoSEQ multiplex PCR. The sample holds roughly 35,000 clones; approximately 94% are singletons and the top ten take approximately 7%. The sample here was peripheral blood, taken before any cancer treatment. The source is a female donor older than 55 with stage I lung adenocarcinoma.

The chain carries TRBV5-1 and TRBJ2-3; 10 positions agree with TRBD1. CDR3 length equals 16 residues. Germline V gene sequence: CDR1 SGHRS, CDR2 YFSETQ. The junction had 1 base not matched to a gene; V was cut back by 0 bases and J by 0 bases. The CDR3 DNA follows: TGCGCCAGCAGCTTGGGACAGGGGGCTAGCACAGATACGCAGTATTTT. As protein: CASSLGQGASTDTQYF.

The rearrangement links TRBV2 to TRBJ1-1; tentative D call: TRBD1 (5 bases). CDR1 is SNHLY and CDR2 is FYNNEI in the germline V gene. CDR3 length equals 13 residues. V was cut by 5 bases and J by 3 bases, with 10 bases left in between. CDR3 nucleotide sequence: TGTGCCAGCAGTCGCGACAGTTACACTGAAGCTTTCTTT. Its translation: CASSRDSYTEAFF.

The V call is TRBV6-5, the J call TRBJ1-1; D not certain. Trimming stripped 4 bases from V and 0 bases from J, with 9 bases between. Germline V gene lookup returns CDR1 MNHEY and CDR2 SVGAGI. The CDR3 extends over 14 amino acids. The CDR3: CASSSRRVNTEAFF. For the CDR3, the DNA is TGTGCCAGCAGTTCTCGAAGAGTGAACACTGAAGCTTTCTTT.

This chain uses TRBV5-1 with TRBJ2-3; D is undetermined. CDR3 length: 17 amino acids. Germline V gene lookup returns CDR1 SGHRS and CDR2 YFSETQ. V was clipped by 0 bases and J by 2 bases, with 16 bases between them. CDR3 coding DNA: TGCGCCAGCAGCTTGGTCGAGCGAGCATCTAACACAGATACGCAGTATTTT. It yields the protein CASSLVERASNTDTQYF.

The chain is built from TRBV2 and TRBJ2-7, with D perhaps matching TRBD1 or TRBD2 (5 bases each). The CDR3 covers 16 residues. Germline CDR1 reads SNHLY; CDR2 reads FYNNEI. Trimming shortened V by 5 bases and J by 3 bases, and 20 bases separated the two germline ends. CDR3 sequence reads: CASSPGRGSGNYEQYF. CDR3 bases: TGTGCCAGCAGTCCCGGTCGGGGCTCGGGTAACTACGAGCAGTACTTC.

This clone was detected a few times. The V and J genes are TRBV28 and TRBJ1-2; 10 nucleotides agree with TRBD1. CDR3 length: 16 residues. J lost 3 bases, V lost 5 bases, and 9 bases had no gene match. Germline CDR1 MDHEN, CDR2 SYDVKM. This CDR3 is CASSLGQGTPYYGYTF. In DNA form, the CDR3 reads TGTGCCAGCAGTCTGGGACAGGGGACACCCTACTATGGCTACACCTTC.

The chain links TRBV5-1 to TRBJ2-2; D is tentatively TRBD1 or TRBD2 (5 bases each). The CDR3 totals 17 residues. Germline lookup yields CDR1 SGHRS and CDR2 YFSETQ. Trimming removed 1 base at V and 2 bases at J, with 15 bases between. The CDR3 DNA reads TGCGCCAGCAGCTTGAGTTCCAGGGAGAGAAACACCGGGGAGCTGTTTTTT. It codes for CASSLSSRERNTGELFF.

The CDR3 protein is CASGSTGGKDTQYF. The DNA for the CDR3 is TGTGCCAGCGGGTCGACAGGGGGTAAAGATACGCAGTATTTT. V gene TRBV19 combines with J gene TRBJ2-3, with 9 bases matching TRBD1. Per germline, CDR1 LNHDA and CDR2 SQIVND (reference sequence). The J segment lost 5 bases and the V segment lost 9 bases, leaving 9 bases of the junction unmatched. The CDR3 spans 14 residues.

This clone occurred once. J is TRBJ2-1 and V is TRBV19, with D perhaps assigned TRBD1 or TRBD2 (5 bases each). Trimming removed 5 bases at V and 0 bases at J, with 14 bases between. The CDR3 extends over 16 amino acids. The V gene's germline CDR1 is LNHDA and CDR2 SQIVND (reference sequence). DNA for the CDR3: TGTGCCAGTAGTGCTGCTCGGGGCCTCTCCTACAATGAGCAGTTCTTC. Translating it yields CASSAARGLSYNEQFF. Based on the CDR3 plus reference TRBV19 and TRBJ2-1, the full variable domain is DGGITQSPKYLFRKEGQNVTLSCEQNLNHDAMYWYRQDPGQGLRLIYYSQIVNDFQKGDIAEGYSVSREKKESFPLTVTSAQKNPTAFYLCASSAARGLSYNEQFFGPGTRLTVL.

The J gene is TRBJ1-2, the V gene TRBV2; D might be TRBD1 (6 bases). This CDR3 is 13 amino acids long. CDR1 SNHLY and CDR2 FYNNEI come from the germline V gene. V was clipped by 9 bases and J by 0 bases, with 11 bases between them. The CDR3 region has the DNA TGTGCCAGTCCGGACAGACCTAACTATGGCTACACCTTC. It encodes CASPDRPNYGYTF.

This rearrangement joins TRBV7-2 to TRBJ1-5, with D unclear. The CDR3 has 14 residues. Germline assignment: CDR1 SGHTA and CDR2 FQGNSA. V was pared by 1 base and J by 1 base, with 5 bases between. The CDR3 here is CASSLVRSNQPQHF. DNA of the CDR3: TGTGCCAGCAGCTTAGTTCGGAGCAATCAGCCCCAGCATTTT.

V and J are TRBV7-2 and TRBJ1-1, with 7 bases aligning to TRBD1. The trim removed 4 bases at V and 0 bases at J, leaving 2 bases unmatched. CDR1 and CDR2 (germline): SGHTA, FQGNSA. CDR3 length equals 14 residues. DNA of the CDR3: TGTGCCAGCAGCTGGGACAGACTGAACACTGAAGCTTTCTTT. Protein sequence: CASSWDRLNTEAFF.

By its share, this clone is medium-sized (0.01 to 0.1%). The V call is TRBV6-1, the J call TRBJ2-1; 9 bases are shared with TRBD1. The CDR3 runs to 16 residues. From germline, CDR1 is MNHNS and CDR2 SASEGT. V lost 3 bases to trimming and J lost 0 bases; unmatched junction nucleotides: 3. This CDR3 is CASSDGDRDSYNEQFF. The DNA of the CDR3 is TGTGCCAGCAGTGATGGGGACAGGGACTCCTACAATGAGCAGTTCTTC.

V usage is TRBV5-6 and J usage is TRBJ2-2, with 7 bases identical to TRBD1. J lost 7 bases, V lost 5 bases, and 5 bases had no gene match. Germline V gene lookup returns CDR1 SGHDT and CDR2 YYEEEE. There are 13 residues in the CDR3. This chain's CDR3 is CASRPTGHGELFF. CDR3 nucleotides: TGTGCCAGCAGACCGACAGGGCACGGGGAGCTGTTTTTT.

The chain joins TRBV5-4 to TRBJ1-1; TRBD1 is a possible D gene (5 bases). The V gene lost 2 bases and the J gene lost 5 bases, with 10 bases spanning the gap. Germline CDR1 is SGHNT and CDR2 is YYREEE (reference sequence). The length of the CDR3 is 13 residues. Here the CDR3 DNA reads TGTGCCAGCAGCTTAGTACGGGGGACTGAAGCTTTCTTT. It specifies CASSLVRGTEAFF.

CDR3 sequence reads: CASRGQGNTDTQYF. The CDR3 region has the DNA TGTGCCAGCAGAGGACAGGGAAACACAGATACGCAGTATTTT. The chain links TRBV2 to TRBJ2-3, with 8 bases fitting TRBD1. CDR1 and CDR2 (germline): SNHLY, FYNNEI. The CDR3 is 14 residues long. The trim removed 6 bases at V and 2 bases at J, leaving 4 bases unmatched.

The chain employs TRBV6-1 and TRBJ1-2; TRBD1 might be the D (6 bases). CDR3 length: 15 residues. Per germline, CDR1 MNHNS and CDR2 SASEGT. Between the trimmed V and J ends, which lost 7 bases and 4 bases, there was a span of 19 bases. CDR3 in DNA: TGTGCCAGCAACAGCAACCCGCCAGGGGTCTATGGCTACACCTTC. Protein sequence: CASNSNPPGVYGYTF.

This sequence joins TRBV5-1 and TRBJ1-6, with 7 bases lining up with TRBD1. From germline, CDR1 is SGHRS and CDR2 YFSETQ. The CDR3 covers 16 residues. Trimming at V came to 0 bases and at J to 6 bases, leaving 6 bases not matched to a gene. The CDR3 DNA follows: TGCGCCAGCAGCTTGGGACCCGACAGGGTTAATTCACCCCTCCACTTT. Amino acid sequence: CASSLGPDRVNSPLHF.

The chain is built from TRBV13 and TRBJ1-3, with D maybe TRBD1 (5 bases). The CDR3 loop spans 16 amino acids. CDR1 and CDR2 (germline): PRHDT, FYEKMQ (reference sequence). Trimming took 3 bases from V and 4 from J, leaving 16 bases between them. CDR3 in amino acids: CASSFFLGTPGNTIYF. CDR3 sequence (DNA): TGTGCCAGCAGCTTTTTCCTAGGGACCCCAGGAAACACCATATATTTT.

The chain combines TRBV7-9 with TRBJ1-1; unclear D gene. CDR1 and CDR2 from the germline V gene are SEHNR and FQNEAQ (reference sequence). The CDR3 length is 13 residues. Trimming pared 5 bases from V and 1 base from J, leaving 8 bases between. In nucleotides, the CDR3 is TGTGCCAGCAGCGACGGGCCGAACACTGAAGCTTTCTTT. Translated, it gives CASSDGPNTEAFF.

V usage is TRBV5-1 and J usage is TRBJ1-6; the match to TRBD1 covers 7 bases. Germline V gene data show CDR1 as SGHRS and CDR2 as YFSETQ. Germline trimming cut 4 bases from V and 5 bases from J; bases unmatched to any gene: 6. This CDR3 is 15 amino acids long. The CDR3 reads CASSLAGQNNSPLHF. The CDR3 DNA is TGCGCCAGCAGCCTAGCGGGACAGAATAATTCACCCCTCCACTTT.

The CDR3 region has the DNA TGTGCCATCAGTGCCCCAGGGGGCGCGTTCGGCTACACCTTC. Its translation: CAISAPGGAFGYTF. The rearrangement uses TRBV10-3 and TRBJ1-2; 8 bases match TRBD1. The CDR3 is made up of 14 amino acids. Germline V gene lookup returns CDR1 ENHRY and CDR2 SYGVKD. V was clipped by 4 bases and J by 8 bases; unmatched bases: 9.

J is TRBJ1-4 and V is TRBV7-9, with 12 nucleotides matching TRBD1. Losses at the gene ends were 4 bases for V and 3 bases for J; bases not matched to a gene: 6. This CDR3 has 17 amino acids. Germline assignment: CDR1 SEHNR and CDR2 FQNEAQ (reference sequence). The CDR3 region has the DNA TGTGCCAGCAGCTCCCGGGGACAGGGGGCACCTAATGAAAAACTGTTTTTT. This gives the protein CASSSRGQGAPNEKLFF.

This chain joins TRBV16 and TRBJ1-1; D ambiguous. The V gene lost 2 bases and the J gene lost 8 bases, with 15 bases spanning the gap. The germline CDR1 and CDR2 sequences are KGHSY and FQNENV. CDR3 length equals 14 residues. The CDR3, as DNA: TGTGCCAGCAGCCAACCCTGGAGGGCGGCCGAAGCTTTCTTT. Protein: CASSQPWRAAEAFF.